The entry that follows covers one T cell receptor beta chain sequence. This record belongs to a study of blood T cell repertoires in COVID-19. Sequencing used immunoSEQ multiplex PCR; TCRdb keeps in-frame clones, though not all of them. The sample has fewer than 300,000 clones; roughly 89% are singletons. The length of the CDR3 is 19 residues. Germline V gives CDR1 SGHTA, CDR2 FQGNSA. Trimming took off 2 bases at V and 0 bases at J, with 17 bases between the two ends. Sequencing was done on a sample of PBMCs or T cells enriched from blood (not recorded which). The sequence came from a man in his forties who had recovered from COVID-19. The genes are TRBV7-2 and TRBJ1-6; no definite D call. This chain's CDR3 is CASSLILAPENSYNSPLHF. For the CDR3, the DNA is TGTGCCAGCAGCTTAATTTTAGCCCCCGAGAACTCCTATAATTCACCCCTCCACTTT.